This T cell receptor beta chain was identified during a study of T and B cells in COVID-19 patients. Regarding the study as a whole: Of 2,331 TCR clusters found only in the recovered cohort, 31 had low generation probability. Sorted SARS-CoV-2-responsive or tetramer+ T cells and CD4+, regulatory and CD8+ subsets were not yet sequenced.

Each TRB amplification used roughly 230-550 ng of genomic DNA from blood. Trimming took 0 bases from V and 6 from J, leaving 13 bases between them. Germline CDR1 and CDR2: SGHRS and YFSETQ. The CDR3 loop spans 16 amino acids. Multiplex PCR with BIOMED2 TRB-A/B primer pools amplified TRB rearrangements. TCRdb reprocessed the multiplex PCR reads via MiXCR and lists one record per CDR3 protein. The sample holds around 3,200 distinct CDR3 sequences; approximately 24% are singletons and the top ten take 25%. Of note for this clonotype: Its antigen is unidentified.

This clonotype originated in a human donor with active COVID-19. This chain connects TRBV5-1 to TRBJ1-6; no clear D gene. Material for sequencing was blood. CDR3 DNA sequence: TGCGCCAGCAGCTTGGCAAGAGTGACGGGTAATTCACCCCTCCACTTT. Translating gives CASSLARVTGNSPLHF.